The next 29 T cell receptor beta chains were all read from a single sample in a study of spatial heterogeneity in lung cancer. Time point specified: sample taken at primary tumor resection. TCRs were sequenced from unsorted whole RNA of tumor, nontumor lung or PBMC. TCRdb analysed the 5' RACE reads with MiXCR anew, one entry per CDR3 protein. The profile shows tens of thousands of distinct CDR3 sequences, roughly 7% of them singletons. The specimen was PBMCs, collected at surgery. The source is a female donor with early-stage non-small cell lung cancer.

The sample holds many counts of this clonotype. The rearrangement uses TRBV6-2 or TRBV6-3 and TRBJ1-5; maybe TRBD1 (6 bases). Between the trimmed V and J ends, which lost 2 bases and 2 bases, there was a span of 7 bases. There are 14 residues in the CDR3. Germline CDR1 MNHEY, CDR2 SVGEGT. CDR3 nucleotide sequence: TGTGCCAGCAGTTACGGGGGCGGCAATCAGCCCCAGCATTTT. Translation gives CASSYGGGNQPQHF.

The sample holds many counts of this clonotype. This chain uses TRBV29-1 with TRBJ2-2, with 13 nucleotides matching TRBD2. V was clipped by 0 bases and J by 7 bases; unmatched bases: 5. Germline V gene data show CDR1 as SQVTM and CDR2 as ANQGSEA. The CDR3 loop spans 16 amino acids. DNA of the CDR3: TGCAGCGTTGAAGAAGGAGGACTAGCGGGGGTCGGGGAGCTGTTTTTT. Its protein is CSVEEGGLAGVGELFF.

This clonotype was counted many times. This chain joins TRBV19 and TRBJ1-1; no reliable D call. The germline gives CDR1 LNHDA, CDR2 SQIVND (reference sequence). This CDR3 region has 15 residues. V lost 5 bases to trimming and J lost 1 base, with 14 bases between them. The CDR3 bases are TGTGCCAGTAGTCCCCCGGCTCCGGAGAACACTGAAGCTTTCTTT. Translation gives CASSPPAPENTEAFF. The variable domain in full, with the rest retrieved from reference TRBV19 and TRBJ1-1, is DGGITQSPKYLFRKEGQNVTLSCEQNLNHDAMYWYRQDPGQGLRLIYYSQIVNDFQKGDIAEGYSVSREKKESFPLTVTSAQKNPTAFYLCASSPPAPENTEAFFGQGTRLTVV.

This clonotype was observed many times. The rearrangement uses TRBV20-1 and TRBJ2-3; D gene ambiguous. The CDR3 totals 12 residues. The germline V gene has CDR1 DFQATT and CDR2 SNEGSKA (reference sequence). Trimming removed 5 bases at V and 6 bases at J, with 12 bases between. The CDR3: CSASLIGDTQYF. The CDR3 DNA reads TGCAGTGCTTCGCTGATTGGGGATACGCAGTATTTT.

This clonotype turned up a few times. J is TRBJ1-1 and V is TRBV6-5; no firm D call. Germline V CDR1 and CDR2: MNHEY, SVGAGI. The length of the CDR3 is 15 residues. Trimming removed 0 bases at V and 5 bases at J, with 13 bases between. The CDR3 DNA follows: TGTGCCAGCAGTTACTCGCCAGCCCTAGAAACTGAAGCTTTCTTT. Its translation: CASSYSPALETEAFF.

This clonotype was picked up many times. The CDR3: CASSVGASTDTQYF. CDR3 DNA sequence: TGTGCCAGCAGCGTAGGGGCTAGCACAGATACGCAGTATTTT. V usage is TRBV9 and J usage is TRBJ2-3; D is ambiguous. Germline V gene lookup returns CDR1 SGDLS and CDR2 YYNGEE. Trimming left V 0 bases short and J 0 bases short, with 5 bases between. There are 14 residues in the CDR3. The entire variable domain, with the rest obtained from reference TRBV9 and TRBJ2-3, is as follows: DSGVTQTPKHLITATGQRVTLRCSPRSGDLSVYWYQQSLDQGLQFLIQYYNGEERAKGNILERFSAQQFPDLHSELNLSSLELGDSALYFCASSVGASTDTQYFGPGTRLTVL.

This clonotype was observed a handful of times. It may be a read error: a sequence one base away is much more abundant. The CDR3 is CSVLLDRLDAGFF. As DNA, the CDR3 is TGCAGTGTCCTATTGGACAGGCTCGATGCGGGTTTCTTT. This chain uses TRBV20-1 with TRBJ1-1, with 7 bases lining up with TRBD1. The CDR3 spans 13 residues. Trimming cost V 7 bases and J 13 bases; bases outside gene matches: 18. Germline CDR1 DFQATT, CDR2 SNEGSKA (reference sequence).

This clonotype was seen many times. This sequence joins TRBV12-3 or TRBV12-4 and TRBJ2-7; D call uncertain. The CDR3 length is 14 residues. V was cut by 3 bases and J by 3 bases, with 12 bases left in between. The CDR3 region has the DNA TGTGCCAGCAGTTTGTTCCGCGATGGCTACGAGCAGTACTTC. Its protein is CASSLFRDGYEQYF.

There are many counts of this clonotype. The rearrangement uses TRBV28 and TRBJ1-1; 7 positions agree with TRBD1. The germline V gene has CDR1 MDHEN and CDR2 SYDVKM. V dropped 8 bases and J dropped 5; count of bases not matched to a gene: 8. The CDR3 runs 13 residues. The CDR3 DNA sequence: TGTGCCAGCCGGCCAGGGGGGGCGACTGAAGCTTTCTTT. Residues: CASRPGGATEAFF. Complete variable domain (other parts from reference TRBV28 and TRBJ1-1): DVKVTQSSRYLVKRTGEKVFLECVQDMDHENMFWYRQDPGLGLRLIYFSYDVKMKEKGDIPEGYSVSREKKERFSLILESASTNQTSMYLCASRPGGATEAFFGQGTRLTVV.

V is TRBV20-1 and J is TRBJ2-4, with 8 bases fitting TRBD1. V lost 1 base, J lost 8 bases, and 7 bases stayed unmatched. Germline CDR1 and CDR2: DFQATT and SNEGSKA (reference sequence). The CDR3 runs to 14 residues. The CDR3 loop reads CSARAPGGWDIQYF. The CDR3, as DNA: TGCAGTGCTAGAGCACCAGGGGGCTGGGACATTCAGTACTTC.

This clonotype appeared many times. V and J are TRBV29-1 and TRBJ2-1; 13 bases map to TRBD2. Germline V gene data show CDR1 as SQVTM and CDR2 as ANQGSEA. The CDR3 is 15 residues long. Germline trimming cut 7 bases from V and 1 base from J; bases unmatched to any gene: 4. In DNA form, the CDR3 reads TGCAGCGCTATGGGACTAGCGGGATCCTACAATGAGCAGTTCTTC. This sequence encodes CSAMGLAGSYNEQFF.

This clonotype was seen a few times. The rearrangement links TRBV2 to TRBJ2-7; perhaps D is TRBD1 or TRBD2 (5 bases each). The germline V gene has CDR1 SNHLY and CDR2 FYNNEI. This CDR3 has 14 residues. The V end was cut by 6 bases, the J end by 6 bases, with 18 bases between. The CDR3 DNA reads TGTGCCAGCAGAGTCTCCGGGACCTCTTCCGAGCAGTACTTC. This sequence encodes CASRVSGTSSEQYF.

This clonotype was detected ten times or more. The chain combines TRBV29-1 with TRBJ2-5, with 9 bases lining up with TRBD1. CDR3 length: 13 residues. Germline loops: CDR1 SQVTM, CDR2 ANQGSEA. J lost 5 bases, V lost 5 bases, and 6 bases had no gene match. The DNA of the CDR3 is TGCAGCGTTCAACAGGGGGCTGGGGAGACCCAGTACTTC. Its translation is CSVQQGAGETQYF.

There are many counts of this clonotype. V usage is TRBV11-2 and J usage is TRBJ2-1; the D is unclear. The germline gives CDR1 SGHAT, CDR2 FQNNGV. The CDR3 contains 14 residues. Trimming shortened V by 4 bases and J by 5 bases, and 12 bases separated the two germline ends. The CDR3 coding sequence is TGTGCCAGCAGCTCCTTGTTGAGAAACAATGAGCAGTTCTTC. Encoded protein: CASSSLLRNNEQFF.

The table lists this clonotype with many counts. J is TRBJ2-3 and V is TRBV2; 9 nucleotides agree with TRBD1. Per the germline V gene, CDR1 is SNHLY and CDR2 is FYNNEI. CDR3 size: 16 residues. Unmatched junction bases numbered 13, after V lost 7 bases and J lost 5 bases. As DNA, the CDR3 is TGTGCCAGCAAAGGCCCGGGACAGGGATTGCGAGATACGCAGTATTTT. It encodes CASKGPGQGLRDTQYF.

This clonotype was counted a few times. The chain combines TRBV7-2 with TRBJ2-7; 7 bases are a match to TRBD1. Trimming at V came to 4 bases and at J to 0 bases, leaving 6 bases not matched to a gene. Germline loops: CDR1 SGHTA, CDR2 FQGNSA. The CDR3 consists of 15 residues. CDR3 DNA sequence: TGTGCCAGCAGCTGGGGACAGTCGAGCTCCTACGAGCAGTACTTC. It is translated as CASSWGQSSSYEQYF.

The sample holds many counts of this clonotype. The chain employs TRBV20-1 and TRBJ2-1; weak D call: TRBD1 (5 bases). CDR1 and CDR2 from the germline V gene are DFQATT and SNEGSKA (reference sequence). CDR3 size: 13 residues. V dropped 4 bases and J dropped 2 bases, with 9 bases sitting between them. The CDR3 region has the DNA TGCAGTGCTAACAGGAATACCTACAATGAGCAGTTCTTC. Translation gives CSANRNTYNEQFF.

In this sample, this clonotype turned up many times. The rearrangement uses TRBV29-1 and TRBJ2-5, with 11 bases fitting TRBD2. Germline CDR1 reads SQVTM; CDR2 reads ANQGSEA. The CDR3 totals 17 residues. The junction had 17 bases not matched to a gene; V was cut back by 6 bases and J by 5 bases. The CDR3: CSVSGTSGGNLMETQYF. Written as DNA, the CDR3 is TGCAGCGTCTCAGGGACTAGCGGTGGGAATCTGATGGAGACCCAGTACTTC.

V and J are TRBV5-1 and TRBJ2-2; D may match TRBD1 or TRBD2 (5 bases each). This CDR3 contains 15 residues. Germline loops: CDR1 SGHRS, CDR2 YFSETQ. V lost 3 bases, J lost 7 bases, and 16 bases lay in between. This CDR3 reads CASSSGTVASGELFF. The CDR3, as DNA: TGCGCCAGCAGCTCCGGGACCGTAGCTAGCGGGGAGCTGTTTTTT.

Notes on this clonotype: A much more abundant neighbour one base away suggests this may be a read error. The V call is TRBV19, the J call TRBJ2-6, with D hard to call. The CDR3 spans 15 residues. Germline V lookup: CDR1 LNHDA, CDR2 SQIVND (reference sequence). In DNA, the CDR3 is TGTACCAGTGCCCTATTTTACTCTGGGGCCAACGTCCTGACTTTC. It is translated as CTSALFYSGANVLTF.

This clonotype has at least ten counts. The chain employs TRBV6-5 and TRBJ2-3; D is ambiguous. There are 14 residues in the CDR3. Germline values: CDR1 MNHEY, CDR2 SVGAGI. The germline V and J ends were trimmed by 5 bases and 4 bases, with 13 bases remaining between them. CDR3 residues: CASSLPSRPDTQYF. The CDR3 DNA follows: TGTGCCAGCAGTCTACCCTCCCGGCCAGATACGCAGTATTTT.

This clonotype was seen a handful of times. V and J are TRBV27 and TRBJ1-2; a possible D gene is TRBD1 (5 bases). Germline V gene lookup returns CDR1 MNHEY and CDR2 SMNVEV (reference sequence). Trimming stripped 0 bases from V and 8 bases from J, with 19 bases between. The CDR3 runs 16 residues. CDR3 nucleotides: TGTGCCAGCAGTTTATCGAGGGGCGGAGGGTATGAAGGCTACACCTTC. This translates into CASSLSRGGGYEGYTF.

This clonotype was found many times. The chain's CDR3 is CASSDKGLLYEQYF. The CDR3 nucleotides read TGTGCCAGCAGTGACAAGGGGCTCCTCTACGAGCAGTACTTC. This chain connects TRBV2 to TRBJ2-7; D might be TRBD1 (5 bases). Deletions cut 3 bases from V and 3 bases from J, with 12 bases between. Germline CDR1 reads SNHLY; CDR2 reads FYNNEI. CDR3 length: 14 amino acids.

This clonotype was found many times. This chain uses TRBV11-2 with TRBJ1-2; D not resolved. Germline CDR1 SGHAT, CDR2 FQNNGV. The CDR3 has 14 residues. V dropped 1 base and J dropped 3 bases, with 9 bases sitting between them. CDR3 nucleotides: TGTGCCAGCAGCTTAGGGTGGGATGACTATGGCTACACCTTC. Translation gives CASSLGWDDYGYTF.

This clonotype was counted many times. The chain employs TRBV7-9 and TRBJ1-2; the match to TRBD1 covers 8 bases. After removal of 5 bases from V and 0 bases from J, the junction contained 11 bases not matched to a gene. The CDR3 runs to 17 residues. Germline CDR1 reads SEHNR; CDR2 reads FQNEAQ (reference sequence). CDR3 sequence (DNA): TGTGCCAGCAGCCTCGGGACAGGAGATTTGACTAACTATGGCTACACCTTC. It encodes CASSLGTGDLTNYGYTF.

This clonotype was seen at least ten times. The gene calls are TRBV6-2 or TRBV6-3 and TRBJ2-7; D not resolved. The CDR3 contains 11 residues. In germline, CDR1 is MNHEY, CDR2 SVGEGT. The ends were cut back, 5 bases at V and 9 bases at J, with 11 bases in the middle. This CDR3 is CASSRLDGQYF. The CDR3 DNA reads TGTGCCAGCAGTCGCCTCGACGGGCAGTACTTC.

The gene calls are TRBV11-2 and TRBJ2-3; 12 bases agree with TRBD2. After removal of 5 bases from V and 3 bases from J, the junction contained 3 bases not matched to a gene. The CDR3 is 15 residues long. CDR1 is SGHAT and CDR2 is FQNNGV in the germline V gene. This CDR3 is CASSRLAGVTDTQYF. CDR3 coding DNA: TGTGCCAGCAGCAGACTAGCGGGGGTGACAGATACGCAGTATTTT.

The chain uses TRBV12-3 or TRBV12-4 and TRBJ2-5; D gene unclear. Between the trimmed V and J ends, which lost 6 bases and 5 bases, there was a span of 13 bases. The CDR3 totals 13 residues. The CDR3 protein is CASRALSGETQYF. Here the CDR3 DNA reads TGTGCCAGCAGAGCCTTGTCTGGGGAGACCCAGTACTTC.

This clonotype has a handful of counts. This chain joins TRBV5-1 and TRBJ2-5, with 11 positions matching TRBD2. After removal of 4 bases from V and 1 base from J, the junction contained 6 bases not matched to a gene. This CDR3 comprises 16 residues. Germline assignment: CDR1 SGHRS and CDR2 YFSETQ. CDR3 sequence: CASSAGLAGSQETQYF. CDR3 in DNA: TGCGCCAGCAGCGCCGGACTAGCGGGTTCCCAAGAGACCCAGTACTTC.